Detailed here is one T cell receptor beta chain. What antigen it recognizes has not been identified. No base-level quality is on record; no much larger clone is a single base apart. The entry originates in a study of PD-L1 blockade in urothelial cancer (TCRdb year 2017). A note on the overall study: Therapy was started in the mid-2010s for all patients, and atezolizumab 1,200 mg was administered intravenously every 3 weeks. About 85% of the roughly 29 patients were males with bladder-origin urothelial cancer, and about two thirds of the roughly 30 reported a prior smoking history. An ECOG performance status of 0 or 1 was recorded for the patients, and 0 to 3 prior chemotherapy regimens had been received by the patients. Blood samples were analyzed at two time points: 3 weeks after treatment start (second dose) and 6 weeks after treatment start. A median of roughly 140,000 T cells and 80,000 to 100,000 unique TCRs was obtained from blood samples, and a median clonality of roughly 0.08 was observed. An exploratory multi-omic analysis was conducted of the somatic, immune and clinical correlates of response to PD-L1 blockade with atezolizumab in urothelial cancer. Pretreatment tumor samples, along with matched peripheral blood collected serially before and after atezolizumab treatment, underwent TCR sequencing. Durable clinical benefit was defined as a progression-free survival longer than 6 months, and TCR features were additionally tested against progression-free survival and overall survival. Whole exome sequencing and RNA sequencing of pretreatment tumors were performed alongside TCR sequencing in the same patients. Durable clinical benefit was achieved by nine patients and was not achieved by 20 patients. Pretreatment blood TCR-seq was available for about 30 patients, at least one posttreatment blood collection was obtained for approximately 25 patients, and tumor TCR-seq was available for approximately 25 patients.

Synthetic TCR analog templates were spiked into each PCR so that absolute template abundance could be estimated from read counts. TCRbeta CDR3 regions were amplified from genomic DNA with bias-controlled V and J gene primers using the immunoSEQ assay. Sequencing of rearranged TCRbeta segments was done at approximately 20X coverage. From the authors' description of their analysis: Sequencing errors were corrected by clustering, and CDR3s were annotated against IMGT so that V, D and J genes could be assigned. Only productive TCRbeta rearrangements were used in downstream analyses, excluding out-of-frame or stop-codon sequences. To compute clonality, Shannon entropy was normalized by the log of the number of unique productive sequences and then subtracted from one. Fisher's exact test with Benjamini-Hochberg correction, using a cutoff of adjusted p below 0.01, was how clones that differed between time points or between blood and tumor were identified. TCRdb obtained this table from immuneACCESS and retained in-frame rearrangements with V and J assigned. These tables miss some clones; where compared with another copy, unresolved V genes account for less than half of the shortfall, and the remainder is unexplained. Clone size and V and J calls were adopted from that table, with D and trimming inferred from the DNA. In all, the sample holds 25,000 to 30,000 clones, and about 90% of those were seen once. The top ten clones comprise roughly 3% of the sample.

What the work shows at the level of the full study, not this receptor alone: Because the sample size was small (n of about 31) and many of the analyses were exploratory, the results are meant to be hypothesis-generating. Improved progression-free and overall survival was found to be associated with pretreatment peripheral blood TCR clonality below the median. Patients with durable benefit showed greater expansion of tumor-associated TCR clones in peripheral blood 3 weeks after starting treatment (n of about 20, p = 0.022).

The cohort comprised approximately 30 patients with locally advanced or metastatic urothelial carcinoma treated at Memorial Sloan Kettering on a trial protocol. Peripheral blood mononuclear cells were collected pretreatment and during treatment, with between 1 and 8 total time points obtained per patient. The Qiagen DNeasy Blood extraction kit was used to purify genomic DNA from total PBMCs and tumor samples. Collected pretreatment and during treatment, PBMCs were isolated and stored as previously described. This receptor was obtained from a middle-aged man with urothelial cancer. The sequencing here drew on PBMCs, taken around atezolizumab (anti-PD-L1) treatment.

The CDR3 here reads CATSRVSEKLFF. The DNA is TGTGCCACCAGCAGAGTGAGTGAAAAACTGTTTTTT. The receptor chain draws on TRBV15 and TRBJ1-4; the D segment cannot be called with confidence. CDR1 is given as LNHNV and CDR2 as YYDKDF, both from the germline V gene (reference sequence). V is cut by 1 base and J by 7 bases, and the space between the germline ends is 4 bases. CDR3 length: 12 amino acids, cysteine to phenylalanine. The entry retains the CDR3 DNA only, 36 bases that are in frame from base 1.